This entry lists 14 T cell receptor beta chains sequenced from one sample in a study of graft-versus-host responses after intestinal transplantation. The method was immunoSEQ multiplex PCR; TCRdb's version includes in-frame clones alone and lacks a portion of them. The data hold about 59,000 clones, with almost 95% observed a single time. These receptors have no identified antigens. Source: unstimulated CD4+ T cells sorted from spleen or lymph node cells, taken before transplant. These receptor sequences come from a human donor who was the organ donor for an intestinal transplant.

J is TRBJ2-5 and V is TRBV19, with D unclear. The J call is doubtful: the DNA matches TRBJ2-7 better. Germline V gene lookup returns CDR1 LNHDA and CDR2 SQIVND (reference sequence). The CDR3 loop spans 14 amino acids. CDR3 in DNA: TGTGCCAGTAGTGTTACCGGGCCCTCCTACGAGCAGTACTTC. Residues: CASSVTGPSYEQYF.

The rearrangement links TRBV6-5 to TRBJ1-3; D gene unclear. Germline CDR1 and CDR2: MNHEY and SVGAGI. V was cut by 5 bases and J by 0 bases, with 11 bases left in between. The CDR3 contains 15 residues. The CDR3 loop is CASSGGPSSGNTIYF. The CDR3 DNA reads TGTGCCAGCAGTGGTGGGCCTAGCTCTGGAAACACCATATATTTT.

J is TRBJ1-5 and V is TRBV5-6; possibly TRBD1 for D (5 bases). Germline CDR1 is SGHDT and CDR2 is YYEEEE. This CDR3 has 14 amino acids. V lost 0 bases to trimming and J lost 3 bases, with 7 bases between them. CDR3 loop: CASSLVGDNQPQHF. CDR3 in DNA: TGTGCCAGCAGCTTGGTAGGGGACAATCAGCCCCAGCATTTT.

The rearrangement joins TRBV15 to TRBJ1-5; D is perhaps TRBD1 (5 bases). Germline V gene sequence: CDR1 LNHNV, CDR2 YYDKDF (reference sequence). Trimming left V 1 base short and J 0 bases short, with 7 bases between. The CDR3 contains 15 residues. CDR3 residues: CATSRAGSSNQPQHF. The DNA of the CDR3 is TGTGCCACCAGCAGAGCAGGGAGTAGCAATCAGCCCCAGCATTTT.

The chain joins TRBV7-9 to TRBJ1-6; TRBD1 agrees at 9 bases. This CDR3 has 16 amino acids. From germline, CDR1 is SEHNR and CDR2 FQNEAQ (reference sequence). The trim removed 2 bases at V and 9 bases at J, leaving 8 bases unmatched. The CDR3 DNA is TGTGCCAGCAGCTTAATACTGGGACAGGGATTTTCACCCCTCCACTTT. Protein sequence: CASSLILGQGFSPLHF.

The chain is built from TRBV13 and TRBJ1-1; a weak D match, TRBD1 (6 bases). From germline, CDR1 is PRHDT and CDR2 FYEKMQ (reference sequence). This CDR3 contains 16 residues. The V and J ends lost 5 bases and 4 bases respectively, with 20 bases between them. CDR3 sequence: CASSAPGWGLGTEAFF. The CDR3 region has the DNA TGTGCCAGCAGCGCCCCCGGATGGGGGCTGGGCACTGAAGCTTTCTTT.

V is TRBV7-6 and J is TRBJ1-2; 7 positions agree with TRBD1. The V gene's germline CDR1 is SGHVS and CDR2 FNYEAQ. V was pared by 1 base and J by 4 bases, with 6 bases of the junction left unmatched. This CDR3 has 15 residues. CDR3 in amino acids: CASSLDDRAAYGYTF. DNA for the CDR3: TGTGCCAGCAGCTTAGACGACAGGGCCGCCTATGGCTACACCTTC.

This sequence joins TRBV5-1 and TRBJ1-2; D ambiguous. Germline CDR1 and CDR2: SGHRS and YFSETQ. CDR3 length equals 13 residues. The germline V and J ends were trimmed by 2 bases and 6 bases, with 11 bases remaining between them. The CDR3 DNA reads TGCGCCAGCAGCTTAGGAGTTATTGATGGCTACACCTTC. Translating it yields CASSLGVIDGYTF. Drawing the rest from reference TRBV5-1 and TRBJ1-2, the complete variable domain is KAGVTQTPRYLIKTRGQQVTLSCSPISGHRSVSWYQQTPGQGLQFLFEYFSETQRNKGNFPGRFSGRQFSNSRSEMNVSTLELGDSALYLCASSLGVIDGYTFGSGTRLTVV.

As for this clone: A junction boundary mismatches the germline segment, possibly from a read error. The chain recombines TRBV10-3 with TRBJ2-1, with D possibly TRBD2 on 5 matching bases. Looked up from germline, CDR1 is ENHRY and CDR2 is SYGVKD. The CDR3 loop spans 16 amino acids. DNA for the CDR3: TGTGCCATCAGTCAGTCCCTGCGGCGGGTTCACAATGAGCAGTTCTTC. Translating gives CAISQSLRRVHNEQFF.

The sample holds one count of this clone. V gene TRBV7-9 combines with J gene TRBJ2-2; TRBD1 matches 8 bases. The J segment lost 5 bases and the V segment lost 5 bases, leaving 10 bases of the junction unmatched. The CDR3 extends over 16 amino acids. Germline V gene sequence: CDR1 SEHNR, CDR2 FQNEAQ (reference sequence). CDR3 DNA: TGTGCCAGCAGCACGGACAGGGCTTATTTGACCGGGGAGCTGTTTTTT. Protein product: CASSTDRAYLTGELFF.

V gene TRBV12-2 combines with J gene TRBJ2-1; the DNA was not used to check the table's D call, TRBD2. TRBV12-2 is deemed a pseudogene. This CDR3 has 16 amino acids. The CDR3, as DNA: TGTGCAAGTCGCTTAGAGGCGGGGGGATCCCACAATGAGCAGTTCTTC. This sequence encodes CASRLEAGGSHNEQFF.

This chain joins TRBV6-5 and TRBJ1-1; 9 bases fit TRBD1. CDR3 length equals 15 residues. Germline CDR1 reads MNHEY; CDR2 reads SVGAGI. V lost 4 bases, J lost 4 bases, and 7 bases stayed unmatched. DNA for the CDR3: TGTGCCAGCAGTTCGCCACAGGGGGCTAGCACTGAAGCTTTCTTT. It yields the protein CASSSPQGASTEAFF.

The J gene is TRBJ1-2, the V gene TRBV20-1, with D possibly TRBD1 on 6 matching bases. The CDR3 consists of 11 residues. Germline lookup yields CDR1 DFQATT and CDR2 SNEGSKA (reference sequence). With 6 bases removed from V and 4 bases from J, the gap between germline ends came to 9 bases. The CDR3 region has the DNA TGCAGTGCCGTGGACAGCTATGGCTACACCTTC. This encodes CSAVDSYGYTF.

J is TRBJ2-3 and V is TRBV7-2; the match to TRBD2 covers 9 bases. The CDR3 length is 16 residues. The V and J ends lost 2 bases and 2 bases, in that order; junction bases with no gene match: 5. Germline V gene lookup returns CDR1 SGHTA and CDR2 FQGNSA. The CDR3 nucleotides are TGTGCCAGCAGCTTATTTAGCGGGGGCCTCACAGATACGCAGTATTTT. It specifies CASSLFSGGLTDTQYF.